These 27 T cell receptor beta chains share one sample of origin, sequenced in a study of Graves' ophthalmopathy and Graves' hyperthyroidism. RNA transcripts were the source from which TCR beta CDR3 regions were amplified. Investigators did first-round RT-PCR with HTBI primers, then second-round multiplex PCR. TCRdb reprocessed the multiplex PCR reads via MiXCR and lists one record per CDR3 protein. The data contain 200,000 to 300,000 distinct CDR3 sequences, 45% of them seen just once; the ten biggest clones take up around half. Input material: peripheral blood. All receptors come from an adult man with Graves' ophthalmopathy.

This clonotype was seen a few times. The chain uses TRBV6-1 and TRBJ1-1; D call uncertain. Trimming shortened V by 7 bases and J by 4 bases, and 13 bases separated the two germline ends. The CDR3 runs 13 residues. The germline CDR1 and CDR2 sequences are MNHNS and SASEGT. Written as DNA, the CDR3 is TGTGCCAGCACCACCCGGACCGGCACTGAAGCTTTCTTT. Encoded protein: CASTTRTGTEAFF.

The chain uses TRBV7-9 and TRBJ1-2; D gene uncertain. V was shortened by 5 bases and J by 0 bases, with 13 bases between the two germline ends. This CDR3 is 15 amino acids long. CDR1 and CDR2 (germline): SEHNR, FQNEAQ (reference sequence). The CDR3 sequence is CASSPARGANYGYTF. The CDR3, as DNA: TGTGCCAGCAGCCCCGCGCGGGGAGCTAACTATGGCTACACCTTC. The full variable domain, its missing parts supplied by reference TRBV7-9 and TRBJ1-2, is DTGVSQNPRHKITKRGQNVTFRCDPISEHNRLYWYRQTLGQGPEFLTYFQNEAQLEKSRLLSDRFSAERPKGSFSTLEIQRTEQGDSAMYLCASSPARGANYGYTFGSGTRLTVV.

The chain recombines TRBV19 with TRBJ2-2; no clear D. Trimming took off 6 bases at V and 0 bases at J, with 8 bases between the two ends. The germline V gene encodes CDR1 LNHDA and CDR2 SQIVND (reference sequence). This CDR3 has 14 residues. The CDR3 sequence is CASRTVANTGELFF. The CDR3 region has the DNA TGTGCCAGTAGAACAGTCGCGAACACCGGGGAGCTGTTTTTT.

The genes are TRBV4-1 and TRBJ2-7, with 7 bases fitting TRBD2. The ends lost 3 bases at V and 2 bases at J; junction bases unmatched: 7. Germline CDR1 MGHRA, CDR2 YSYEKL. The CDR3 totals 15 residues. CDR3 region: CASSQLSGLTYEQYF. The CDR3 DNA sequence: TGCGCCAGCAGCCAGCTTAGCGGGCTGACCTACGAGCAGTACTTC.

In its sample, this clonotype was seen once. The chain combines TRBV27 with TRBJ1-2, with D possibly being TRBD1 (6 bases). With 8 bases removed from V and 8 bases from J, the gap between germline ends came to 18 bases. CDR3 length: 13 residues. Germline V CDR1 and CDR2: MNHEY, SMNVEV (reference sequence). The CDR3 is CASSTAGQGGYTF. The CDR3 DNA sequence: TGTGCCAGCTCCACGGCAGGCCAGGGGGGCTACACCTTC.

The CDR3 is CASRSRGPSNQPQHF. CDR3 coding DNA: TGTGCCAGCAGAAGTAGGGGGCCTAGCAATCAGCCCCAGCATTTT. The V call is TRBV2, the J call TRBJ1-5; 7 bases line up with TRBD1. The CDR3 has 15 residues. Germline CDR1 SNHLY, CDR2 FYNNEI. After removal of 6 bases from V and 0 bases from J, the junction contained 5 bases not matched to a gene.

This clonotype is labeled medium-sized. The chain uses TRBV19 and TRBJ1-1, with 8 bases matching TRBD1. V gave up 5 bases and J gave up 7 bases; unmatched junction bases: 6. The CDR3 is 13 amino acids. Germline V CDR1 and CDR2: LNHDA, SQIVND (reference sequence). For the CDR3, the DNA is TGTGCCAGTAGTCCCCGGGACAGGTATGAAGCTTTCTTT. Translation gives CASSPRDRYEAFF. Variable domain in full (rest from reference TRBV19 and TRBJ1-1): DGGITQSPKYLFRKEGQNVTLSCEQNLNHDAMYWYRQDPGQGLRLIYYSQIVNDFQKGDIAEGYSVSREKKESFPLTVTSAQKNPTAFYLCASSPRDRYEAFFGQGTRLTVV.

The rearrangement links TRBV11-2 to TRBJ1-2; D ambiguous. Germline assignment: CDR1 SGHAT and CDR2 FQNNGV. V dropped 3 bases and J dropped 4 bases, with 9 bases sitting between them. CDR3 length: 13 residues. CDR3 bases: TGTGCCAGCAGCTTGGAAGGGCCCTATGGCTACACCTTC. Translating gives CASSLEGPYGYTF.

A remark on this clonotype: One end of the junction fails to match germline, which may point to a read error. V and J are TRBV11-2 and TRBJ2-5; 7 bases match TRBD2. The V gene's germline CDR1 is SGHAT and CDR2 FQNNGV. The length of the CDR3 is 16 residues. The CDR3 loop reads CASSLDGLEWKETQYF. CDR3 coding DNA: TGTGCCAGCAGCCTAGACGGACTAGAATGGAAGGAGACCCAGTACTTC.

The V gene is TRBV7-9, the J gene TRBJ2-7, with TRBD2 matching over 14 bases. The trim removed 3 bases at V and 3 bases at J, leaving 1 base unmatched. Germline lookup yields CDR1 SEHNR and CDR2 FQNEAQ (reference sequence). The CDR3 is 15 residues long. The CDR3, as DNA: TGTGCCAGCAGCTTGGGGACTAGCGGGGGCTACGAGCAGTACTTC. The encoded protein is CASSLGTSGGYEQYF.

The rearrangement links TRBV24-1 to TRBJ1-5; D uncertain. Trimming shortened V by 7 bases and J by 4 bases, and 10 bases separated the two germline ends. Looked up from germline, CDR1 is KGHDR and CDR2 is SFDVKD. CDR3 length: 13 amino acids. The CDR3 DNA reads TGTGCCACCAGCCCGATGGGGAATCAGCCCCAGCATTTT. Its protein is CATSPMGNQPQHF.

The chain links TRBV9 to TRBJ1-6; 8 positions match TRBD1. J gave up 8 bases and V 0 bases, and 4 bases lay outside the gene matches. Germline CDR1 is SGDLS and CDR2 is YYNGEE. The CDR3 consists of 15 residues. The CDR3 DNA reads TGTGCCAGCAGCGTAGGGGCAGGGGGCGATTCACCCCTCCACTTT. Translating gives CASSVGAGGDSPLHF.

The table lists this clonotype with a few counts. This chain joins TRBV6-2 or TRBV6-3 and TRBJ2-7; 9 nucleotides line up with TRBD2. The CDR3 loop spans 13 amino acids. Per germline, CDR1 MNHEY and CDR2 SVGEGT. V shed 11 bases, J shed 2 bases, and the junction held 7 bases outside the gene matches. The CDR3 reads CAARSSGAYEQYF. CDR3 nucleotides: TGTGCCGCCAGGTCTAGCGGGGCCTACGAGCAGTACTTC.

This chain links TRBV29-1 with TRBJ1-2; perhaps TRBD1 as D (5 bases). From germline, CDR1 is SQVTM and CDR2 ANQGSEA. The CDR3 sequence is 11 residues long. The DNA of the CDR3 is TGCAGTGCAAGCAGGGAGGGGGGCTACACCTTC. Encoded protein: CSASREGGYTF.

This clonotype has ten or more counts. The chain combines TRBV10-3 with TRBJ2-7; TRBD1 matches 10 bases. This CDR3 is built from 17 residues. V lost 0 bases to trimming and J lost 3 bases; unmatched junction nucleotides: 8. Germline values: CDR1 ENHRY, CDR2 SYGVKD. For the CDR3, the DNA is TGTGCCATCAGTGAGTCATTCGGCGGGACAGGGGACTACGAGCAGTACTTC. As protein: CAISESFGGTGDYEQYF.

The chain is built from TRBV7-8 and TRBJ1-1; TRBD1 is a possible D gene (6 bases). Deletions cut 3 bases from V and 6 bases from J, with 17 bases between. The germline gives CDR1 SGHVS, CDR2 FQNEAQ. The CDR3 length is 15 residues. As DNA, the CDR3 is TGTGCCAGCAGCTTGGGTGGGGGCGGAAGAGCTGAAGCTTTCTTT. It yields the protein CASSLGGGGRAEAFF.

This clonotype was detected a few times. The CDR3 DNA sequence: TGCGCCAGCAGTGAAAGAGGGGGTCAGCCCCAGCATTTT. Amino acids: CASSERGGQPQHF. The gene calls are TRBV10-2 and TRBJ1-5, with D perhaps TRBD1 (6 bases). CDR1 and CDR2 (germline): WSHSY, SAAADI. The germline V and J ends were trimmed by 3 bases and 6 bases, with 9 bases remaining between them. The CDR3 contains 13 residues.

As DNA, the CDR3 is TGTGCCATCAGCCCTACAGGGGCTGGGGCCAACGTCCTGACTTTC. As protein: CAISPTGAGANVLTF. This chain links TRBV10-3 with TRBJ2-6, with TRBD1 identical over 7 bases. The ends lost 6 bases at V and 2 bases at J; junction bases unmatched: 4. The CDR3 has 15 residues. Per the germline V gene, CDR1 is ENHRY and CDR2 is SYGVKD.

The chain uses TRBV29-1 and TRBJ1-2; 8 positions match TRBD1. This CDR3 is built from 13 residues. Trimming at V came to 8 bases and at J to 5 bases, leaving 10 bases not matched to a gene. Germline V CDR1 and CDR2: SQVTM, ANQGSEA. The CDR3 region is CSLAGQALYGYTF. DNA of the CDR3: TGCAGCTTAGCGGGACAGGCATTATATGGCTACACCTTC.

The rearrangement links TRBV19 to TRBJ2-7; 15 bases line up with TRBD2. Germline loops: CDR1 LNHDA, CDR2 SQIVND (reference sequence). V lost 5 bases to trimming and J lost 3 bases; unmatched junction nucleotides: 8. This CDR3 has 17 residues. Here the CDR3 reads CASSSGLAGGIGYEQYF. CDR3 in DNA: TGTGCCAGTAGTTCGGGACTAGCGGGAGGAATTGGCTACGAGCAGTACTTC.

The V gene is TRBV7-3, the J gene TRBJ2-2; D is ambiguous. CDR1 is SGHTA and CDR2 is FQGTGA in the germline V gene. The CDR3 length is 16 residues. Trimming left V 5 bases short and J 0 bases short, with 13 bases between. CDR3 nucleotide sequence: TGTGCCAGCAGCCCCTCGAAGGGTCCGAACACCGGGGAGCTGTTTTTT. It specifies CASSPSKGPNTGELFF.

This clonotype was counted only a few times. The chain couples TRBV7-2 to TRBJ2-7; D unclear. With 5 bases removed from V and 5 bases from J, the gap between germline ends came to 10 bases. The length of the CDR3 is 12 residues. CDR1 SGHTA and CDR2 FQGNSA come from the germline V gene. Here the CDR3 reads CASSQKPNEQYF. The CDR3 DNA is TGTGCCAGCAGCCAGAAGCCGAACGAGCAGTACTTC.

This clonotype was recorded at least ten times. The V gene is TRBV7-2, the J gene TRBJ1-5; no reliable D call. Germline-derived CDR1 and CDR2 are SGHTA and FQGNSA. This CDR3 has 15 residues. Trimming cost V 2 bases and J 0 bases, with 8 bases left between them. CDR3 coding DNA: TGTGCCAGCAGCTTACGGGATCATAGCAATCAGCCCCAGCATTTT. Protein product: CASSLRDHSNQPQHF.

In this sample, this clonotype turned up many times. The genes are TRBV29-1 and TRBJ2-5; 9 positions match TRBD1. This CDR3 spans 15 amino acids. The trim removed 6 bases at V and 5 bases at J, leaving 13 bases unmatched. Per germline, CDR1 SQVTM and CDR2 ANQGSEA. The CDR3 reads CSVSGTGPARETQYF. The CDR3 bases are TGCAGCGTCTCAGGGACAGGGCCCGCAAGGGAGACCCAGTACTTC.

The chain combines TRBV9 with TRBJ1-5; 12 positions agree with TRBD1. The germline gives CDR1 SGDLS, CDR2 YYNGEE. The CDR3 runs to 18 residues. V lost 0 bases, J lost 2 bases, and 6 bases stayed unmatched. CDR3 sequence reads: CASSVGDRGPYGNQPQHF. CDR3 sequence (DNA): TGTGCCAGCAGCGTAGGGGACAGGGGGCCCTATGGCAATCAGCCCCAGCATTTT.

V gene TRBV7-8 combines with J gene TRBJ2-5, with 7 bases aligning to TRBD2. The germline V gene has CDR1 SGHVS and CDR2 FQNEAQ. The CDR3 is 15 residues long. V lost 4 bases and J lost 4; bases outside the gene matches: 9. CDR3 sequence reads: CASSYSSGIGETQYF. The CDR3 coding sequence is TGTGCCAGCAGCTACTCCAGCGGGATAGGAGAGACCCAGTACTTC.

The V call is TRBV11-2, the J call TRBJ1-2; 7 nucleotides align to TRBD1. The length of the CDR3 is 15 residues. Germline V gives CDR1 SGHAT, CDR2 FQNNGV. V was pared by 6 bases and J by 4 bases, with 11 bases of the junction left unmatched. The CDR3 DNA reads TGTGCCAGCAGTGAACAGGGGCAGGGTGGCTATGGCTACACCTTC. Amino acids: CASSEQGQGGYGYTF.